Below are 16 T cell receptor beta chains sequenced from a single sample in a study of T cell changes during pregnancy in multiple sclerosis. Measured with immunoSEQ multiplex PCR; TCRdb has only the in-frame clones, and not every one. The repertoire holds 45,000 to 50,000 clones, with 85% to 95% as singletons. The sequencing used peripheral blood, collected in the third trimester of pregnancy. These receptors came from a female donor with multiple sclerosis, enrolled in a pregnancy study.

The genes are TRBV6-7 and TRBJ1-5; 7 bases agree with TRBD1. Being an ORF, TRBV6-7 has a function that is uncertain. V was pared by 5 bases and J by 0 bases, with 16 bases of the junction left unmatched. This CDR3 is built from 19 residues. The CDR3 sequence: CASSPTTGTENDSNQPQHF. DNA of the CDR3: TGTGCCAGCAGTCCCACCACCGGGACAGAAAATGATAGCAATCAGCCCCAGCATTTT.

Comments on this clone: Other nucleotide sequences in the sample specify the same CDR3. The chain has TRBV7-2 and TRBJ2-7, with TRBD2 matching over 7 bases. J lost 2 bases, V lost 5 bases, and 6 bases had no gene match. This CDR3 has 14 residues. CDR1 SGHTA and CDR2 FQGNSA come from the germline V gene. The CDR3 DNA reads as TGTGCCAGCAGCCCAGGACTAGGTACCTACGAGCAGTACTTC. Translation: CASSPGLGTYEQYF.

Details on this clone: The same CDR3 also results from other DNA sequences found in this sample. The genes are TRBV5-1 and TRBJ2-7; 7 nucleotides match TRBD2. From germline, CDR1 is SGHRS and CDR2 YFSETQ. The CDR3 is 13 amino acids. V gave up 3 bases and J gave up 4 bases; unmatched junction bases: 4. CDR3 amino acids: CASSSGLSYEQYF. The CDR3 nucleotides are TGCGCCAGCAGCTCGGGACTATCATACGAGCAGTACTTC.

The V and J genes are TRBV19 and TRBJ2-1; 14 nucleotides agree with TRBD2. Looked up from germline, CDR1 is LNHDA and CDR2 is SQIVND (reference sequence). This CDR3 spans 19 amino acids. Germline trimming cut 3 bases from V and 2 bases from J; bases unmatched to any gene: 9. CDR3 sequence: CASSILPLGLAGAYNEQFF. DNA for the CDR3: TGTGCCAGTAGTATCCTACCCTTGGGACTAGCGGGGGCCTACAATGAGCAGTTCTTC.

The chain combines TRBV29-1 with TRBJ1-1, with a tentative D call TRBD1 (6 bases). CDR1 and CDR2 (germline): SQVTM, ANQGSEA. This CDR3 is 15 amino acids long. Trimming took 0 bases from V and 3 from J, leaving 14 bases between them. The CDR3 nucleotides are TGCAGCGTTGAAGATTGGGGGGGCGCGGACACTGAAGCTTTCTTT. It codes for CSVEDWGGADTEAFF.

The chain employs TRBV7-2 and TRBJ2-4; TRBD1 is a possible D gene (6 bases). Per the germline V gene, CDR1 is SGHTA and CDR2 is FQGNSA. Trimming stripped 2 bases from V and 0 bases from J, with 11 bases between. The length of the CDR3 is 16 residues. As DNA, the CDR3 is TGTGCCAGCAGCTTACAGGGGATTTTAGCCAAAAACATTCAGTACTTC. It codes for CASSLQGILAKNIQYF.

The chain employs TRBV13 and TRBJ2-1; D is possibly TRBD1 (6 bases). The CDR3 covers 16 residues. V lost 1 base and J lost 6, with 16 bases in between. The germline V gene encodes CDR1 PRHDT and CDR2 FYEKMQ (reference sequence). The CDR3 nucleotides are TGTGCCAGCAGCTTAGTCCCAGGGGACGCTGGCAATGAGCAGTTCTTC. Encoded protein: CASSLVPGDAGNEQFF.

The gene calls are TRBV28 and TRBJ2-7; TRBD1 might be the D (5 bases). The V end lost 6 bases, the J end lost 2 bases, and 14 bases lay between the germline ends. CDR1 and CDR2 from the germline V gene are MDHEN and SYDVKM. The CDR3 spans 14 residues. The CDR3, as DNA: TGTGCCAGCAGGATGCAGGGTACCACCTACGAGCAGTACTTC. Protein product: CASRMQGTTYEQYF.

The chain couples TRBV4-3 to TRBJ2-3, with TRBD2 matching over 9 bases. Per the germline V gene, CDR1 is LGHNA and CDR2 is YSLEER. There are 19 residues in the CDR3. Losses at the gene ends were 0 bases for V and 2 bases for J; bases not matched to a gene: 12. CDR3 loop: CASSQDRGRAWTTTDTQYF. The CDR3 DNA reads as TGCGCCAGCAGCCAAGATCGCGGGAGGGCCTGGACCACCACAGATACGCAGTATTTT.

The CDR3 bases are TGTGCCAGCAGTTACACGTTCTCCGGGAGTACCTACGAGCAGTACTTC. Amino acid sequence: CASSYTFSGSTYEQYF. The chain has TRBV6-5 and TRBJ2-7, with D tentatively TRBD2 (6 bases). The ends were cut back, 2 bases at V and 2 bases at J, with 16 bases in the middle. Germline V lookup: CDR1 MNHEY, CDR2 SVGAGI. The CDR3 is 16 residues long.

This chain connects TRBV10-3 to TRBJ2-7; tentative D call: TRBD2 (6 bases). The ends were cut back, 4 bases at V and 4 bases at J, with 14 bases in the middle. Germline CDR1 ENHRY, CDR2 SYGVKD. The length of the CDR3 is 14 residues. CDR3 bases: TGTGCCATCAGTGGCGGGACGAGCGCGTACGAGCAGTACTTC. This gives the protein CAISGGTSAYEQYF.

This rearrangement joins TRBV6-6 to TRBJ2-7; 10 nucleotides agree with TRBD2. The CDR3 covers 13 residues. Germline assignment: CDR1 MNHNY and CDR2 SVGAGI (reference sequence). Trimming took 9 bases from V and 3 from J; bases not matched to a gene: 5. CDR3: CASTSGERYEQYF. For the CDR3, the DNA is TGTGCCAGTACTAGCGGGGAACGCTACGAGCAGTACTTC.

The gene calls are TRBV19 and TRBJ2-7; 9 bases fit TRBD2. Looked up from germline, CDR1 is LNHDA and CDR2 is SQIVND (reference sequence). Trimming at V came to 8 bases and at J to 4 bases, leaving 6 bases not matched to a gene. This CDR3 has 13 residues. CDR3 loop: CASSRAGGYEQYF. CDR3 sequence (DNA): TGTGCCAGTTCGAGAGCGGGAGGATACGAGCAGTACTTC.

In DNA, the CDR3 is TGTGCCAGCAGCGTAGGCACAGGGTATGGCTACACCTTC. The encoded protein is CASSVGTGYGYTF. The chain recombines TRBV9 with TRBJ1-2, with D perhaps matching TRBD1 (6 bases). This CDR3 comprises 13 residues. The germline V gene has CDR1 SGDLS and CDR2 YYNGEE. Trimming took off 0 bases at V and 5 bases at J, with 8 bases between the two ends.

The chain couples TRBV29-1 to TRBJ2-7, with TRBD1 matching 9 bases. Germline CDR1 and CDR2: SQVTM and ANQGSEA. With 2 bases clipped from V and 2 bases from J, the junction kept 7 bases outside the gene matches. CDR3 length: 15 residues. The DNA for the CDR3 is TGCAGCGTTGAAATAGGGGACAGGGTTCCCTACGAGCAGTACTTC. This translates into CSVEIGDRVPYEQYF.

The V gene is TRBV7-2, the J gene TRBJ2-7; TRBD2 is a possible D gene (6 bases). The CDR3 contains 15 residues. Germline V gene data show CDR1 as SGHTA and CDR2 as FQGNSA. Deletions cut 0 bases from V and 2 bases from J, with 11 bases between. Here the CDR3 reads CASSLAGTGAYEQYF. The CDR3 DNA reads TGTGCCAGCAGCTTAGCCGGGACTGGAGCCTACGAGCAGTACTTC.